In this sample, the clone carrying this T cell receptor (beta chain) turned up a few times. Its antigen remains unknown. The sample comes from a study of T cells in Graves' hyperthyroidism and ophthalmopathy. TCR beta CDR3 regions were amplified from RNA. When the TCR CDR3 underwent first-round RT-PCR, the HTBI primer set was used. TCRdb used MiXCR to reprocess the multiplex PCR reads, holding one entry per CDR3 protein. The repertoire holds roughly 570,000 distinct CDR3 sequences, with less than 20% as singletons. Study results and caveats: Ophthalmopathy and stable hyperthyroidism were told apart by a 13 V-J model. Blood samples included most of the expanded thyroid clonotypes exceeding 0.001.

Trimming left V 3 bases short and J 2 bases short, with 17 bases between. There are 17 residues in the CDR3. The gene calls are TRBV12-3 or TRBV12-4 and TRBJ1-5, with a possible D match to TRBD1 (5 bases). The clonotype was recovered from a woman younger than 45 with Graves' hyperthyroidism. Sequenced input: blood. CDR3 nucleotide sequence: TGTGCCAGCAGTTTTTATTGGGAGGGGAGGGGCAATCAGCCCCAGCATTTT. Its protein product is CASSFYWEGRGNQPQHF.